This TCR beta chain appears in the sequencing data of a study of T cell repertoires in cytomegalovirus infection. Overall study context: Used in the study were CMV epitopes, some recently identified and HLA-C-restricted, others well-studied and HLA-B-restricted. Public TCR beta signatures were indicative of both CMV infection and a matching HLA type.

Germline V gives CDR1 MNHNS, CDR2 SASEGT. Deletions cut 0 bases from V and 7 bases from J, with 1 base between. This CDR3 comprises 11 residues. Findings and caveats of the study: In two of eight donors, the top clonotype was HLA-C-restricted CMV-specific.

TCRdb re-called the reads with MiXCR, one entry per CDR3 protein. The data show some 900,000 distinct CDR3 sequences, with around a third seen just once and around 12% held by the top ten. In this sample, this clonotype turned up many times. The antigen remains undetermined. This chain uses TRBV6-1 with TRBJ2-1; D is unresolved. This TCR was recovered from a human donor in good health (CMV status not recorded). Some clones in this sample may be carry-over from other donors' samples. This sample comprised cultured CD8+ T cells from PBMCs, obtained from culture after CMV antigen stimulation. CDR3 DNA: TGTGCCAGCAGTGAAGCAAATGAGCAGTTCTTC. This translates into CASSEANEQFF.